The 7 T cell receptor beta chains in this list originate from one sample, sequenced in a study of blood T cell repertoires in COVID-19. Measured with immunoSEQ multiplex PCR; TCRdb has only the in-frame clones, and not every one. Of tens of thousands of clones listed, about 85% are singletons. The sequencing sample was made of peripheral blood. Receptor source: a woman aged 55 to 70 with acute or convalescent COVID-19.

V gene TRBV27 combines with J gene TRBJ1-5, with 7 bases that match TRBD1. Germline V gene lookup returns CDR1 MNHEY and CDR2 SMNVEV (reference sequence). Losses at the gene ends were 0 bases for V and 11 bases for J; bases not matched to a gene: 10. The CDR3 consists of 15 residues. In nucleotides, the CDR3 is TGTGCCAGCAGTTTATCCAGGGGGGCTAATCACGCCCAGCATTTT. Translating it yields CASSLSRGANHAQHF.

This clone was counted only a few times. The chain links TRBV29-1 to TRBJ1-2; no clear D. The length of the CDR3 is 13 residues. V was trimmed by 6 bases and J by 1 base, leaving 12 bases between them. From germline, CDR1 is SQVTM and CDR2 ANQGSEA. CDR3 DNA: TGCAGCGTCAGACGGGAAGGTAACTATGGCTACACCTTC. It codes for CSVRREGNYGYTF.

The count of this clone is one. The chain uses TRBV5-4 and TRBJ2-7; the match to TRBD2 covers 8 bases. The ends lost 4 bases at V and 1 base at J; junction bases unmatched: 10. The CDR3 runs 16 residues. Germline-derived CDR1 and CDR2 are SGHNT and YYREEE (reference sequence). Here the CDR3 reads CASSPSGLAKSYEQYF. CDR3 nucleotide sequence: TGTGCCAGCAGCCCGAGCGGACTAGCCAAATCCTACGAGCAGTACTTC.

This clone occurred once. The chain is built from TRBV5-1 and TRBJ2-7, with D perhaps TRBD2 (5 bases). The ends were cut back, 7 bases at V and 7 bases at J, with 18 bases in the middle. Germline V CDR1 and CDR2: SGHRS, YFSETQ. This CDR3 comprises 13 residues. CDR3 in amino acids: CASRGQSNTEQYF. Here the CDR3 DNA reads TGCGCCAGCCGCGGGCAGAGTAATACGGAGCAGTACTTC. Together with reference TRBV5-1 and TRBJ2-7, the CDR3 gives the full variable domain: KAGVTQTPRYLIKTRGQQVTLSCSPISGHRSVSWYQQTPGQGLQFLFEYFSETQRNKGNFPGRFSGRQFSNSRSEMNVSTLELGDSALYLCASRGQSNTEQYFGPGTRLTVT.

V gene TRBV7-8 combines with J gene TRBJ2-5; TRBD2 aligns across 9 bases. The CDR3 is 15 residues long. V shed 5 bases and J 1 base; nucleotides not matched to a gene: 5. The germline CDR1 and CDR2 sequences are SGHVS and FQNEAQ. The DNA for the CDR3 is TGTGCCAGCAGCCCCCCGACTAGCGGCCAAGAGACCCAGTACTTC. Its translation: CASSPPTSGQETQYF.

The J gene is TRBJ2-2, the V gene TRBV9; TRBD2 matches at 7 bases. The germline gives CDR1 SGDLS, CDR2 YYNGEE. V lost 0 bases and J lost 8; bases outside the gene matches: 4. There are 14 residues in the CDR3. The CDR3 bases are TGTGCCAGCAGCGTAGGTAGCGGGTCGGGGGAGCTGTTTTTT. Translated: CASSVGSGSGELFF.

The gene calls are TRBV28 and TRBJ2-1, with 12 bases matching TRBD2. The CDR3 runs 14 residues. CDR1 MDHEN and CDR2 SYDVKM come from the germline V gene. J gave up 3 bases and V 6 bases, and 0 bases lay outside the gene matches. CDR3 sequence reads: CASRTSGSYNEQFF. CDR3 bases: TGTGCCAGCAGGACTAGCGGGAGCTACAATGAGCAGTTCTTC. The whole variable domain, remainder taken from reference TRBV28 and TRBJ2-1, is DVKVTQSSRYLVKRTGEKVFLECVQDMDHENMFWYRQDPGLGLRLIYFSYDVKMKEKGDIPEGYSVSREKKERFSLILESASTNQTSMYLCASRTSGSYNEQFFGPGTRLTVL.